This T cell receptor (beta chain) was identified in a study of beta chain features in type 1 diabetes. General study results and limits: Whether HLA type influences TCRB rearrangement remained unresolved here. Fewer insertions but more deletions were seen at VDJ junctions in type 1 diabetes patients.

Expressed TCRB transcripts were sequenced because the entire RNA isolate underwent reverse transcription. Generated by immunoSEQ multiplex PCR, the TCRdb table keeps only in-frame clones and is missing some. The repertoire holds over 120,000 clones, with 9.2% as singletons. Note on this clone: The target antigen is unknown.

The single heparinised draw taken from each donor contained roughly 100 mL of blood on average. Stem cell-like memory, regulatory, central memory and naive CD4+ cells were sorted via CD45RO/CCR7/CD25/CD127/CD95/CD27. Material for sequencing was central memory CD4+ T cells from blood. The sequence derives from a young man in good health.

CDR3 in amino acids: CASSQIGLAGGPESYEQYF. CDR3 in DNA: TGCGCCAGCAGCCAGATCGGACTAGCGGGGGGGCCCGAATCCTACGAGCAGTACTTC. This chain uses TRBV4-1 with TRBJ2-7; 15 bases agree with TRBD2. The CDR3 totals 19 residues. Germline trimming cut 3 bases from V and 1 base from J; bases unmatched to any gene: 10. CDR1 and CDR2 from the germline V gene are MGHRA and YSYEKL.